This T cell receptor (beta chain) was identified during a study of post-analysis software for immune sequencing data. Looking at the study overall: The cohort encompassed relapsing-remitting, secondary progressive and progressive-relapsing multiple sclerosis disease courses.

V gave up 6 bases and J gave up 6 bases; unmatched junction bases: 15. The CDR3 loop spans 16 amino acids. Tagging with unique molecular identifiers was a feature of the TCR beta cDNA libraries. T cells numbering roughly 1 to 10 million yielded 450,000 to 500,000 cDNA molecules. One entry per CDR3 protein results from TCRdb running MiXCR on the PCR reads. The sample includes a few hundred thousand distinct CDR3 sequences, approximately 38% of them seen just once. Points from the study as a whole: Higher frequency in patients than in controls was seen for a handful of TRBV segments, with TRBV5-6, TRBV5-1 and TRBV20-1 among them. Normalized Chao1 diversity was significantly lower in multiple sclerosis patients than in controls.

The sample holds a few counts of this clonotype. The antigen is not known. The TCR comes from a girl aged 5-17 years with multiple sclerosis. The genes are TRBV12-3 or TRBV12-4 and TRBJ2-3; 7 nucleotides line up with TRBD2. Sequencing was carried out using blood. The CDR3 here is CASRTGTTYKWDTQYF. The CDR3 DNA reads as TGTGCCAGCAGGACCGGGACTACGTATAAGTGGGATACGCAGTATTTT.